The 29 T cell receptor beta chains in this list originate from one sample, sequenced in a study of cytomegalovirus exposure and HLA in healthy donors. The PCR was carried out with 60 Vbeta primers and 13 Jbeta primers. Repertoires were generated with immunoSEQ multiplex PCR, while TCRdb's copy carries only in-frame clones and drops some. This table holds about 140,000 clones, more than 75% found once. Sample: PBMCs. All receptors come from a woman aged 40 to 50 in good health and CMV-seropositive.

This clone ranks as medium-sized. The chain links TRBV6-1 to TRBJ2-7; tentative D call: TRBD1 (6 bases). CDR1 and CDR2 (germline): MNHNS, SASEGT. V gave up 5 bases and J gave up 9 bases, with 20 bases separating them. The CDR3 extends over 14 amino acids. Written as DNA, the CDR3 is TGTGCCAGCAGTCGACGGGTACAGGGCCAAGGGCAGTACTTC. This sequence encodes CASSRRVQGQGQYF.

V gene TRBV6-6 combines with J gene TRBJ2-7; 7 positions agree with TRBD1. This CDR3 contains 15 residues. CDR1 is MNHNY and CDR2 is SVGAGI in the germline V gene (reference sequence). V shed 0 bases and J 2 bases; nucleotides not matched to a gene: 4. The DNA for the CDR3 is TGTGCCAGCAGTTACTCTGGGCAGGGGGCCTACGAGCAGTACTTC. It encodes CASSYSGQGAYEQYF.

This chain joins TRBV6-1 and TRBJ1-2; TRBD1 matches 12 bases. Trimming cost V 6 bases and J 7 bases; bases outside gene matches: 3. The V gene's germline CDR1 is MNHNS and CDR2 SASEGT. The length of the CDR3 is 13 residues. The CDR3 bases are TGTGCCAGCAGGGAGGGACAGGGGGCTGGCTACACCTTC. Protein: CASREGQGAGYTF.

The chain joins TRBV6-9 to TRBJ2-5, with TRBD2 as a possible D gene (6 bases). The J call may be wrong; the DNA end is better matched by TRBJ2-7. The CDR3 runs to 11 residues. The germline CDR1 and CDR2 sequences are MNHGY and SVAAGI. CDR3 sequence (DNA): TGTGCCAGCAGGGCGGAGGGCGAGCAGTACTTC. Translated: CASRAEGEQYF.

The V gene is TRBV7-8, the J gene TRBJ1-1; 7 positions agree with TRBD1. Unmatched junction bases numbered 14, after V lost 5 bases and J lost 11 bases. CDR1 is SGHVS, CDR2 FQNEAQ, per germline. The CDR3 is made up of 14 amino acids. CDR3: CASSQGQAPLGAFF. In DNA, the CDR3 is TGTGCCAGCAGCCAAGGACAGGCTCCTTTGGGGGCTTTCTTT.

The chain is built from TRBV4-2 and TRBJ2-2; D possibly corresponds to TRBD1 (6 bases). V was cut by 2 bases and J by 2 bases, with 12 bases left in between. The CDR3 consists of 16 residues. The germline V gene encodes CDR1 LGHNA and CDR2 YNFKEQ. The CDR3 DNA is TGTGCCAGCAGCCAATTGACAGGAAGAAACACCGGGGAGCTGTTTTTT. Translated, it gives CASSQLTGRNTGELFF.

The rearrangement links TRBV14 to TRBJ1-2; 7 nucleotides agree with TRBD1. With V trimmed by 8 bases and J by 6 bases, 9 bases remained unmatched. CDR3 length: 13 residues. Germline CDR1 reads SGHDN; CDR2 reads FVKESK. CDR3 protein: CASSPRQGHGYTF. CDR3 nucleotide sequence: TGTGCCAGCTCCCCGAGACAGGGCCATGGCTACACCTTC. Filled out from reference TRBV14 and TRBJ1-2, the complete variable domain reads EAGVTQFPSHSVIEKGQTVTLRCDPISGHDNLYWYRRVMGKEIKFLLHFVKESKQDESGMPNNRFLAERTGGTYSTLKVQPAELEDSGVYFCASSPRQGHGYTFGSGTRLTVV.

The chain carries TRBV7-9 and TRBJ2-2; 8 bases line up with TRBD2. Losses at the gene ends were 7 bases for V and 0 bases for J; bases not matched to a gene: 7. Germline V lookup: CDR1 SEHNR, CDR2 FQNEAQ (reference sequence). This CDR3 has 16 amino acids. In nucleotides, the CDR3 is TGTGCCAGCACCCCAGCGGGGGCCCCGAACACCGGGGAGCTGTTTTTT. Translating it yields CASTPAGAPNTGELFF.

The chain carries TRBV6-1 and TRBJ1-5, with 7 bases identical to TRBD1. This CDR3 comprises 15 residues. From germline, CDR1 is MNHNS and CDR2 SASEGT. The trim removed 5 bases at V and 0 bases at J, leaving 4 bases unmatched. This chain's CDR3 is CASSFDRDSNQPQHF. The CDR3 bases are TGTGCCAGCAGTTTCGACAGGGATAGCAATCAGCCCCAGCATTTT.

This chain links TRBV10-3 with TRBJ1-2; D not resolved. Germline CDR1 reads ENHRY; CDR2 reads SYGVKD. The CDR3 length is 14 residues. V lost 5 bases and J lost 0, with 10 bases in between. The CDR3: CAISMYTANYGYTF. CDR3 coding DNA: TGTGCCATCAGTATGTACACCGCTAACTATGGCTACACCTTC.

This clone turned up a few times. V usage is TRBV27 and J usage is TRBJ2-7; D might be TRBD1 (6 bases). The CDR3 contains 14 residues. V lost 3 bases to trimming and J lost 0 bases, with 9 bases between them. Germline V lookup: CDR1 MNHEY, CDR2 SMNVEV (reference sequence). CDR3 DNA sequence: TGTGCCAGCAGTTTTCAGGGGCCCTCCTACGAGCAGTACTTC. Translation: CASSFQGPSYEQYF.

This clone was detected once. The genes are TRBV27 and TRBJ2-7, with D possibly being TRBD1 (6 bases). Germline CDR1 MNHEY, CDR2 SMNVEV (reference sequence). V lost 5 bases to trimming and J lost 0 bases, with 11 bases between them. CDR3 size: 14 residues. This CDR3 reads CASSARQVSYEQYF. In DNA, the CDR3 is TGTGCCAGCAGTGCCCGACAGGTCTCCTACGAGCAGTACTTC.

The chain carries TRBV23-1 and TRBJ2-3; no definite D call. TRBV23-1 is flagged as an ORF with uncertain function. Deletions cut 3 bases from V and 2 bases from J, with 24 bases between. The CDR3 has 19 residues. This chain's CDR3 is CASSHSHTGGSSYTDTQYF. The CDR3 DNA follows: TGCGCCAGCAGTCACTCCCACACGGGTGGCTCAAGCTACACAGATACGCAGTATTTT.

This clone came up once. V usage is TRBV29-1 and J usage is TRBJ2-2, with D unclear. Per germline, CDR1 SQVTM and CDR2 ANQGSEA. There are 13 residues in the CDR3. Trimming took off 3 bases at V and 0 bases at J, with 5 bases between the two ends. In DNA form, the CDR3 reads TGCAGCGTTGAGAGTTCGAACACCGGGGAGCTGTTTTTT. Its protein product is CSVESSNTGELFF.

The V and J genes are TRBV7-9 and TRBJ2-1; TRBD2 aligns across 11 bases. Germline V gives CDR1 SEHNR, CDR2 FQNEAQ (reference sequence). The trim removed 5 bases at V and 0 bases at J, leaving 6 bases unmatched. CDR3 length: 17 amino acids. DNA of the CDR3: TGTGCCAGCAGCCCGAGACTAGCGGGGCTCTCCTACAATGAGCAGTTCTTC. Translating it yields CASSPRLAGLSYNEQFF.

The chain is built from TRBV6-6 and TRBJ1-2; possibly TRBD1 for D (6 bases). V lost 5 bases to trimming and J lost 7 bases, with 14 bases between them. The CDR3 is 13 amino acids. The germline gives CDR1 MNHNY, CDR2 SVGAGI (reference sequence). The CDR3 sequence is CASSPGGGPGYTF. CDR3 sequence (DNA): TGTGCCAGCAGTCCTGGCGGGGGGCCTGGCTACACCTTC.

The chain links TRBV25-1 to TRBJ2-5; 11 bases fit TRBD2. The J call is in doubt because the DNA end fits TRBJ2-7 better. Germline V gives CDR1 MGHDK, CDR2 SYGVNS. The CDR3 loop spans 16 amino acids. Here the CDR3 DNA reads TGTGCCAGCAGTGAATTGGGGCTAGCGGGGGGCTACGAGCAGTACTTC. Translation gives CASSELGLAGGYEQYF.

The CDR3 sequence: CASSERLNTEAFF. CDR3 bases: TGTGCCAGCAGTGAACGGTTAAACACTGAAGCTTTCTTT. The chain recombines TRBV6-1 with TRBJ1-1; D is unclear. Germline values: CDR1 MNHNS, CDR2 SASEGT. CDR3 size: 13 residues. Trimming left V 2 bases short and J 2 bases short, with 6 bases between.

This chain connects TRBV6-1 to TRBJ1-1; no definite D call. Germline loops: CDR1 MNHNS, CDR2 SASEGT. Trimming removed 3 bases from V and 7 bases from J, with 12 bases in between. The CDR3 contains 13 residues. For the CDR3, the DNA is TGTGCCAGCAGTGATCTCCCCTTTCGTGAAGCTTTCTTT. It is translated as CASSDLPFREAFF.

The chain is built from TRBV27 and TRBJ2-1; TRBD2 agrees at 7 bases. The CDR3 spans 16 residues. With 3 bases clipped from V and 3 bases from J, the junction kept 8 bases outside the gene matches. The germline gives CDR1 MNHEY, CDR2 SMNVEV (reference sequence). The CDR3 region is CASSFLPAGSYNEQFF. CDR3 DNA sequence: TGTGCCAGCAGTTTTCTTCCAGCGGGAAGCTACAATGAGCAGTTCTTC.

This clone was counted only a few times. This chain connects TRBV6-6 to TRBJ2-7, with 7 bases fitting TRBD2. CDR1 is MNHNY and CDR2 is SVGAGI in the germline V gene (reference sequence). V was pared by 2 bases and J by 7 bases, with 2 bases of the junction left unmatched. The CDR3 covers 12 residues. The CDR3 DNA sequence: TGTGCCAGCAGTTACCCGCGGGGGGAGCAGTACTTC. Translated: CASSYPRGEQYF.

The J gene is TRBJ1-2, the V gene TRBV6-5, with D maybe TRBD1 (6 bases). CDR3 length: 13 amino acids. Germline V gene lookup returns CDR1 MNHEY and CDR2 SVGAGI. Trimming shortened V by 6 bases and J by 7 bases, and 15 bases separated the two germline ends. DNA for the CDR3: TGTGCCAGCAGCCCTGGGACACAGGGTGGCTACACCTTC. Its translation is CASSPGTQGGYTF.

This chain uses TRBV2 with TRBJ1-5, with TRBD1 as a possible D gene (6 bases). Germline V gene lookup returns CDR1 SNHLY and CDR2 FYNNEI. CDR3 length: 15 amino acids. The V end was cut by 6 bases, the J end by 3 bases, with 15 bases between. Here the CDR3 DNA reads TGTGCCAGCAGGCTGGAGACAGGTGACAATCAGCCCCAGCATTTT. Amino acid sequence: CASRLETGDNQPQHF.

The chain employs TRBV27 and TRBJ1-2; 9 bases are shared with TRBD1. From germline, CDR1 is MNHEY and CDR2 SMNVEV (reference sequence). The CDR3 covers 14 residues. J was trimmed by 8 bases and V by 5 bases; bases with no gene match: 9. CDR3 sequence reads: CASSVGRTGVGYTF. CDR3 nucleotide sequence: TGTGCCAGCAGTGTGGGGCGGACAGGGGTAGGCTACACCTTC.

This sequence joins TRBV4-1 and TRBJ2-1; 10 positions match TRBD2. CDR3 size: 18 residues. CDR1 MGHRA and CDR2 YSYEKL come from the germline V gene. V shed 0 bases, J shed 3 bases, and the junction held 8 bases outside the gene matches. In DNA, the CDR3 is TGCGCCAGCAGCCAAGATCTAACTAGCGGGGAATTCTACAATGAGCAGTTCTTC. Amino acids: CASSQDLTSGEFYNEQFF.

The chain joins TRBV6-1 to TRBJ1-1; possible D gene TRBD1, 5 bases. Germline values: CDR1 MNHNS, CDR2 SASEGT. This CDR3 is built from 14 residues. V was clipped by 3 bases and J by 5 bases, with 13 bases between them. The CDR3 protein is CASSDGRVGTEAFF. The CDR3 nucleotides read TGTGCCAGCAGTGATGGCAGGGTAGGGACTGAAGCTTTCTTT.

The rearrangement joins TRBV14 to TRBJ2-1; 7 nucleotides agree with TRBD1. This CDR3 is built from 14 residues. V was pared by 4 bases and J by 7 bases, with 7 bases of the junction left unmatched. CDR1 and CDR2 from the germline V gene are SGHDN and FVKESK. The CDR3 loop reads CASSLYRGRNEQFF. CDR3 bases: TGTGCCAGCAGCCTATACAGGGGAAGGAATGAGCAGTTCTTC. Full variable domain (missing parts from reference TRBV14 and TRBJ2-1): EAGVTQFPSHSVIEKGQTVTLRCDPISGHDNLYWYRRVMGKEIKFLLHFVKESKQDESGMPNNRFLAERTGGTYSTLKVQPAELEDSGVYFCASSLYRGRNEQFFGPGTRLTVL.

This clone was seen once. The genes are TRBV4-1 and TRBJ2-6; possibly TRBD2 for D (5 bases). Trimming took off 4 bases at V and 2 bases at J, with 21 bases between the two ends. Looked up from germline, CDR1 is MGHRA and CDR2 is YSYEKL. This CDR3 region has 19 residues. Written as DNA, the CDR3 is TGCGCCAGCAGCCCTCGGGCAGTGGACTCAATCCCTGGGGCCAACGTCCTGACTTTC. Its translation is CASSPRAVDSIPGANVLTF.

CDR3 protein: CASSFHPGVVEQYF. CDR3 in DNA: TGTGCCAGCAGCTTCCATCCGGGAGTCGTTGAGCAGTACTTC. J is TRBJ2-7 and V is TRBV9; maybe TRBD2 (6 bases). The CDR3 is 14 amino acids. Trimming removed 4 bases at V and 7 bases at J, with 18 bases between. Looked up from germline, CDR1 is SGDLS and CDR2 is YYNGEE.